One sample yielded the 23 T cell receptor beta chains listed below, sequenced in a study of cytomegalovirus exposure and HLA in healthy donors. 13 Jbeta primers and 60 Vbeta primers were used for the PCR. Clones were read by immunoSEQ multiplex PCR, and TCRdb kept only the in-frame ones, dropping some. The sample contains more than 100,000 clones, 15% of which appear only once. Sequenced input: PBMCs. The origin of the receptors is a woman between 18 and 30 years old in good health and CMV-seronegative.

The chain combines TRBV6-1 with TRBJ1-1; 10 bases are a match to TRBD1. This CDR3 has 15 amino acids. After removal of 1 base from V and 4 bases from J, the junction contained 3 bases not matched to a gene. Per the germline V gene, CDR1 is MNHNS and CDR2 is SASEGT. CDR3 sequence reads: CASSEETGGSTEAFF. CDR3 coding DNA: TGTGCCAGCAGTGAAGAGACAGGGGGCTCCACTGAAGCTTTCTTT.

This sequence joins TRBV6-1 and TRBJ2-7; the D gene is possibly TRBD1 (6 bases). The CDR3 is made up of 14 amino acids. V shed 5 bases and J shed 0 bases, with 11 bases lying between them. The V gene's germline CDR1 is MNHNS and CDR2 SASEGT. As DNA, the CDR3 is TGTGCCAGCAGTCCCCGGACAGCCTCCTACGAGCAGTACTTC. Translated, it gives CASSPRTASYEQYF.

The chain is built from TRBV19 and TRBJ2-3; TRBD1 matches at 7 bases. The V segment lost 10 bases and the J segment 4 bases; nucleotides outside the gene matches: 8. CDR3 length: 13 amino acids. Germline V gives CDR1 LNHDA, CDR2 SQIVND (reference sequence). The CDR3 protein is CATCRQGADTQYF. The CDR3 coding sequence is TGTGCCACTTGTCGACAGGGAGCAGATACGCAGTATTTT.

The J gene is TRBJ2-5, the V gene TRBV5-4, with D tentatively TRBD2 (6 bases). The germline CDR1 and CDR2 sequences are SGHNT and YYREEE (reference sequence). V lost 1 base and J lost 2, with 12 bases in between. This CDR3 region has 15 residues. The CDR3 loop reads CASSLKLASQETQYF. CDR3 bases: TGTGCCAGCAGCTTGAAACTAGCCTCTCAAGAGACCCAGTACTTC. Full variable domain (rest looked up from reference TRBV5-4 and TRBJ2-5): ETGVTQSPTHLIKTRGQQVTLRCSSQSGHNTVSWYQQALGQGPQFIFQYYREEENGRGNFPPRFSGLQFPNYSSELNVNALELDDSALYLCASSLKLASQETQYFGPGTRLLVL.

The sample holds a few counts of this clone. The V and J genes are TRBV13 and TRBJ2-1, with D tentatively TRBD2 (6 bases). V was trimmed by 0 bases and J by 7 bases, leaving 19 bases between them. CDR1 PRHDT and CDR2 FYEKMQ come from the germline V gene (reference sequence). This CDR3 contains 17 residues. DNA for the CDR3: TGTGCCAGCAGCTTAGGCCTAGGGACTTCGTCTGGGAATGAGCAGTTCTTC. Translated, it gives CASSLGLGTSSGNEQFF. Full variable domain (rest looked up from reference TRBV13 and TRBJ2-1): AAGVIQSPRHLIKEKRETATLKCYPIPRHDTVYWYQQGPGQDPQFLISFYEKMQSDKGSIPDRFSAQQFSDYHSELNMSSLELGDSALYFCASSLGLGTSSGNEQFFGPGTRLTVL.

This chain connects TRBV6-4 to TRBJ2-3; 12 nucleotides align to TRBD2. The junction had 2 bases not matched to a gene; V was cut back by 3 bases and J by 4 bases. The CDR3 runs 15 residues. Per germline, CDR1 MRHNA and CDR2 SNTAGT. The CDR3 DNA reads TGTGCCAGCAGTGAGGCTAGCGGGAGGGCAGATACGCAGTATTTT. This translates into CASSEASGRADTQYF.

This clone was seen a handful of times. This chain joins TRBV5-1 and TRBJ2-7; 12 nucleotides agree with TRBD2. The CDR3 spans 14 residues. CDR1 and CDR2 from the germline V gene are SGHRS and YFSETQ. V dropped 6 bases and J dropped 3; count of bases not matched to a gene: 4. In nucleotides, the CDR3 is TGCGCCAGCACCCTGACTAGCGGGAGCTACGAGCAGTACTTC. Encoded protein: CASTLTSGSYEQYF.

This clone appeared a single time. V gene TRBV6-1 combines with J gene TRBJ2-7; 9 nucleotides agree with TRBD2. J gave up 0 bases and V 6 bases, and 6 bases lay outside the gene matches. The germline V gene has CDR1 MNHNS and CDR2 SASEGT. The CDR3 runs to 15 residues. CDR3 sequence reads: CASSMTSGASYEQYF. The CDR3 nucleotides read TGTGCCAGCAGCATGACTAGCGGAGCCTCCTACGAGCAGTACTTC.

The chain carries TRBV6-5 and TRBJ1-1; TRBD1 agrees at 7 bases. The germline CDR1 and CDR2 sequences are MNHEY and SVGAGI. The CDR3 is 12 amino acids. Trimming took 5 bases from V and 6 from J; bases not matched to a gene: 3. The CDR3 reads CASSTGQPEAFF. Written as DNA, the CDR3 is TGTGCCAGCAGTACGGGACAGCCTGAAGCTTTCTTT.

This clone showed up just a few times. This chain links TRBV19 with TRBJ1-3; a weak D match, TRBD1 (5 bases). The germline gives CDR1 LNHDA, CDR2 SQIVND (reference sequence). Trimming cost V 5 bases and J 0 bases, with 17 bases left between them. The CDR3 runs 17 residues. CDR3 sequence: CASSPRVRASSGNTIYF. CDR3 sequence (DNA): TGTGCCAGTAGTCCCAGGGTAAGAGCCAGCTCTGGAAACACCATATATTTT.

The rearrangement joins TRBV4-1 to TRBJ1-1; possible D gene TRBD1, 5 bases. CDR1 MGHRA and CDR2 YSYEKL come from the germline V gene. Trimming stripped 2 bases from V and 0 bases from J, with 10 bases between. The CDR3 is 15 amino acids. CDR3 residues: CASSQRQNMNTEAFF. The CDR3 DNA reads as TGCGCCAGCAGCCAAAGACAGAACATGAACACTGAAGCTTTCTTT.

The chain is built from TRBV4-2 and TRBJ2-5, with 13 bases lining up with TRBD2. Germline CDR1 is LGHNA and CDR2 is YNFKEQ. V trimming: 6 bases; J trimming: 2 bases; junction bases outside the gene matches: 6. The length of the CDR3 is 16 residues. The CDR3 DNA reads as TGTGCCAGCAGTACAGGGACTAGCGGGGAACAAGAGACCCAGTACTTC. It is translated as CASSTGTSGEQETQYF.

This clone was detected only a few times. The genes are TRBV7-9 and TRBJ1-3; D perhaps matches TRBD1 (5 bases). The ends were cut back, 3 bases at V and 7 bases at J, with 7 bases in the middle. In germline, CDR1 is SEHNR, CDR2 FQNEAQ (reference sequence). The CDR3 contains 12 residues. This CDR3 reads CASSFRVNTIYF. CDR3 coding DNA: TGTGCCAGCAGCTTCAGGGTTAACACCATATATTTT. Supplemented by reference TRBV7-9 and TRBJ1-3, the full variable domain reads DTGVSQNPRHKITKRGQNVTFRCDPISEHNRLYWYRQTLGQGPEFLTYFQNEAQLEKSRLLSDRFSAERPKGSFSTLEIQRTEQGDSAMYLCASSFRVNTIYFGEGSWLTVV.

This clone was seen more than once but under ten times. The chain links TRBV7-8 to TRBJ1-5; maybe TRBD1 (6 bases). Germline V gene sequence: CDR1 SGHVS, CDR2 FQNEAQ. Trimming shortened V by 5 bases and J by 0 bases, and 14 bases separated the two germline ends. The CDR3 is made up of 16 amino acids. CDR3 sequence (DNA): TGTGCCAGCAGCGCCAGGACAGTTCTTAGCAATCAGCCCCAGCATTTT. Translation: CASSARTVLSNQPQHF.

This sequence joins TRBV29-1 and TRBJ1-1; D possibly corresponds to TRBD1 (6 bases). The CDR3 consists of 13 residues. CDR1 and CDR2 (germline): SQVTM, ANQGSEA. Trimming removed 7 bases at V and 5 bases at J, with 17 bases between. The CDR3 sequence: CSAARGTRTEAFF. In DNA form, the CDR3 reads TGCAGCGCCGCGAGGGGGACTAGGACTGAAGCTTTCTTT.

This clone came up a few times. V usage is TRBV2 and J usage is TRBJ1-4; tentatively, D is TRBD1 (6 bases). V lost 11 bases, J lost 10 bases, and 20 bases lay in between. Germline V gives CDR1 SNHLY, CDR2 FYNNEI. The length of the CDR3 is 13 residues. CDR3 nucleotide sequence: TGTGCCGCAAAAAAAGGACAGTTGCTAAAACTGTTTTTT. Amino acid sequence: CAAKKGQLLKLFF.

This clone has just a few counts. The chain employs TRBV4-1 and TRBJ1-6; D is possibly TRBD1 (5 bases). V lost 4 bases, J lost 10 bases, and 11 bases lay in between. Germline CDR1 MGHRA, CDR2 YSYEKL. This CDR3 comprises 13 residues. The CDR3 DNA reads as TGCGCCAGCAGCCCCGGGGGGGGATCACCCCTCCACTTT. Protein sequence: CASSPGGGSPLHF.

The rearrangement uses TRBV7-9 and TRBJ1-4, with 7 bases identical to TRBD1. Trimming at V came to 5 bases and at J to 8 bases, leaving 14 bases not matched to a gene. The CDR3 covers 16 residues. CDR1 and CDR2 (germline): SEHNR, FQNEAQ (reference sequence). Written as DNA, the CDR3 is TGTGCCAGCAGCGGCCGCTTTCGGGACAGTAAGGAAAAACTGTTTTTT. Translating gives CASSGRFRDSKEKLFF.

The CDR3 bases are TGTGCCAGCAGCTCCTACGGGGGAGGGGACTCCTACGAGCAGTACTTC. As protein: CASSSYGGGDSYEQYF. The rearrangement uses TRBV7-9 and TRBJ2-7; TRBD2 agrees at 7 bases. Per the germline V gene, CDR1 is SEHNR and CDR2 is FQNEAQ (reference sequence). The CDR3 consists of 16 residues. V was clipped by 4 bases and J by 0 bases; unmatched bases: 9.

This clone was counted a few times. The chain has TRBV7-9 and TRBJ2-7; tentatively, D is TRBD1 (6 bases). CDR1 is SEHNR and CDR2 is FQNEAQ in the germline V gene (reference sequence). This CDR3 comprises 16 residues. The V gene lost 2 bases and the J gene lost 3 bases, with 17 bases spanning the gap. CDR3 region: CASSLRRDTGGYEQYF. CDR3 nucleotides: TGTGCCAGCAGCTTAAGACGGGACACCGGAGGCTACGAGCAGTACTTC.

The sample holds a few counts of this clone. This rearrangement joins TRBV10-2 to TRBJ2-1; the D gene is possibly TRBD2 (6 bases). The CDR3 loop spans 16 amino acids. Germline lookup yields CDR1 WSHSY and CDR2 SAAADI. The V end lost 1 base, the J end lost 1 base, and 11 bases lay between the germline ends. The CDR3 sequence: CASSEYGGGSYNEQFF. In nucleotides, the CDR3 is TGCGCCAGCAGTGAGTATGGGGGAGGATCCTACAATGAGCAGTTCTTC.

The chain is built from TRBV7-9 and TRBJ2-1; 9 positions agree with TRBD2. This CDR3 comprises 14 residues. Germline values: CDR1 SEHNR, CDR2 FQNEAQ (reference sequence). The trim removed 1 base at V and 9 bases at J, leaving 4 bases unmatched. CDR3 nucleotides: TGTGCCAGCAGCTTAGTCGGGACTAGCCTTGAGCAGTTCTTC. Its protein is CASSLVGTSLEQFF.

The V call is TRBV25-1, the J call TRBJ2-2; D is undetermined. CDR3 length: 13 amino acids. Germline V lookup: CDR1 MGHDK, CDR2 SYGVNS. The V end was cut by 2 bases, the J end by 6 bases, with 7 bases between. In DNA form, the CDR3 reads TGTGCCAGCAGTGAAACGAGTGCCGGGGAGCTGTTTTTT. This translates into CASSETSAGELFF.